In its sample, the clone carrying this T cell receptor (beta chain) was seen once. The antigen remains undetermined. The sample comes from a study of cytomegalovirus exposure and HLA in healthy donors. Germline loops: CDR1 LGHNA, CDR2 YSLEER. J gave up 6 bases and V 1 base, and 11 bases lay outside the gene matches. This CDR3 has 17 residues. These donors counted as nominally healthy when sampled, but unrecorded immune exposures were likely. Study-level results: For TCR beta chains, V- and J-gene trimming was later linked to a missense DCLRE1C variant. Some V segments could not be told apart, so they were left out, TRBV6-2 and TRBV6-3 among them.

The PCR ran on 60 Vbeta and 13 Jbeta primers. Clones were sequenced by immunoSEQ multiplex PCR, and TCRdb holds only the in-frame ones, with some missing. Here the sample spans about 150,000 clones, 70% to 90% being singletons. This TCR came from a man aged 25 to 40 in good health and CMV-seropositive. V is TRBV4-3 and J is TRBJ2-1; the match to TRBD2 covers 8 bases. The sample taken for sequencing was PBMCs. The CDR3 DNA is TGCGCCAGCAGCCAAGCACAGCTAGCGGGTCCGTCCAATGAGCAGTTCTTC. Amino acids: CASSQAQLAGPSNEQFF.